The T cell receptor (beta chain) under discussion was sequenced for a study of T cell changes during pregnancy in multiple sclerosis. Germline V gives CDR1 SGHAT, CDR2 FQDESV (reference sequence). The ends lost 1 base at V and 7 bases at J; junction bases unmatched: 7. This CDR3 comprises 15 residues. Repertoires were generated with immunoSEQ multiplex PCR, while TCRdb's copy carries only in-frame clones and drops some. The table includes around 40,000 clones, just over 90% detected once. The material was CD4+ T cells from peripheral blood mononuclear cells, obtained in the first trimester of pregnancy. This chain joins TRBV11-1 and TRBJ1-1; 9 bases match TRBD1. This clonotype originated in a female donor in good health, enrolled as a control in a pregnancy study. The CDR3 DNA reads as TGTGCCAGCAGCTTAGAGGGCACAGGGGGCAGTGAAGCTTTCTTT. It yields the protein CASSLEGTGGSEAFF.